The sequence of this T cell receptor beta chain was determined in a study of blood T cell repertoires in COVID-19 (dated by TCRdb to the early 2020s). Regarding the research as a whole: Samples covering the acute and convalescent phases of COVID-19 were provided by collaborators in the United States, Italy and Spain. The dataset comprised deeply sampled blood TCRbeta repertoires from subjects exposed to, actively infected with, or recovered from COVID-19. The material from the prospective study consisted of cDNA or gDNA derived from T cells, B-cell-depleted T cells, or PBMCs. Samples came from the ongoing ImmuneRACE study (first 160 participants) plus 1,254 subjects from 6 global collaborators. The sample metadata nearly always contained a de-identified subject ID, COVID-19 status, age in years and sex. Where available, HLA class I and class II types were taken from metadata supplied by the sample provider and were not determined by assay-based typing. A freely available public database, intended as a resource for researchers studying the immune response to SARS-CoV-2, is where the repertoires were released.

TCRbeta CDR3 regions were amplified from genomic DNA using the immunoSEQ Assay, a bias-controlled multiplex PCR. The authors processed their data as follows. Within the assay, amplification of reference gene primers was used to estimate how many nucleated cells each sample contained. To quantify the absolute abundance of each unique TCRbeta CDR3 rearrangement, sequence reads were collapsed and filtered. For each sample, productive Simpson clonality was calculated as the square root of Simpson's diversity index across productive rearrangements. The table was pulled from immuneACCESS by TCRdb, which kept in-frame rearrangements only. Such tables lose some clones; where checked, under half of the loss comes from unresolved V genes, and the rest has no known cause. The DNA gave D and trimming, while V, J and clone size come from that table. This sample holds some 290,000 clones; roughly nine tenths were observed only once. 2% to 2.5% of the sample lies in the top ten.

As regards this clone: The antigen it binds to is not known. Base qualities are not provided; no much larger clone lies one nucleotide away.

From the germline V gene (reference sequence), CDR1 is DFQATT and CDR2 is SNEGSKA. Its CDR3 holds 12 amino acids, cysteine through phenylalanine. Of all the DNA, just the CDR3 is kept, 36 bases in frame from base 1. Trimming takes 3 bases from V and 2 bases from J, and the germline ends sit 8 bases apart. General study outcomes and caveats: How much clinical and demographic metadata was included differed by source and by participant, and the metadata was provided uncurated.

A second Seattle source provided samples from volunteer blood donors who had recovered from COVID-19. Collaborating institutions collected whole blood in K2EDTA tubes following their own protocols. For TCRbeta analysis, collaborator samples were shipped as frozen whole blood, as isolated PBMCs, or as DNA extracted from either sample type. In this chain, TRBV20-1 is recombined with TRBJ2-7; a confident D gene designation cannot be given. The sample consisted of peripheral blood. This receptor was obtained from a woman aged 45 to 65 who had recovered from COVID-19. The CDR3 is CSASSVPYEQYF. The DNA sequence reads TGCAGTGCTAGTTCCGTTCCCTACGAGCAGTACTTC.